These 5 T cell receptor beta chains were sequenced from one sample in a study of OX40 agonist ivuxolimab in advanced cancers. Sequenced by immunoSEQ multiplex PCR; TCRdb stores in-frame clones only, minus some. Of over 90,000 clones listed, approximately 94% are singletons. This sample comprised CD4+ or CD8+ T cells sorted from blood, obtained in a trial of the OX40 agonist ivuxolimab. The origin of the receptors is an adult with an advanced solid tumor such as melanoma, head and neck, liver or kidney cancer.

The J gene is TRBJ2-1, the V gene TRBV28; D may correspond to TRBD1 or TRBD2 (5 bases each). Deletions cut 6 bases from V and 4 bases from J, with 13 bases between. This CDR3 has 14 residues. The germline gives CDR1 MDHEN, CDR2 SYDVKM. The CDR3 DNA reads TGTGCCAGCAGGGGACGGACGGATTACAATGAGCAGTTCTTC. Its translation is CASRGRTDYNEQFF.

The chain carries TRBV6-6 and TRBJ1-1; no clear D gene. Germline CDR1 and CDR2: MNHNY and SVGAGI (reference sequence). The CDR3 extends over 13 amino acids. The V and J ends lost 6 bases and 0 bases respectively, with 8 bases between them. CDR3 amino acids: CASRKVMNTEAFF. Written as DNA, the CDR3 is TGTGCCAGCAGAAAAGTAATGAACACTGAAGCTTTCTTT.

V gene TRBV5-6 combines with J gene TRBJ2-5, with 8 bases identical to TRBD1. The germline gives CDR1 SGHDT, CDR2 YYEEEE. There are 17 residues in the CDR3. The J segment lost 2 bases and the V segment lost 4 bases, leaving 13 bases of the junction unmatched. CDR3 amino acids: CASSLQIGQGPQETQYF. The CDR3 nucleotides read TGTGCCAGCAGCCTTCAAATAGGACAGGGCCCGCAAGAGACCCAGTACTTC.

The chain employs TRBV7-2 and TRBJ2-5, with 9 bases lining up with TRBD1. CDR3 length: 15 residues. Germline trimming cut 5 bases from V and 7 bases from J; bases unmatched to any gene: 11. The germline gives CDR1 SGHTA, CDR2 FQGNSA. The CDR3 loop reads CASSEQGARGGTQYF. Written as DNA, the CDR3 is TGTGCCAGCAGCGAACAGGGGGCGCGCGGGGGGACCCAGTACTTC.

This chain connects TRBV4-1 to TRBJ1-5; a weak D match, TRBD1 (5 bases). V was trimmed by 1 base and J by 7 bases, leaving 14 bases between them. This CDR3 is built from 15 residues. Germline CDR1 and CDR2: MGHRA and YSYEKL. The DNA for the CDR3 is TGCGCCAGCAGCCAAGGGGGAGGGGAATGGCAGCCCCAGCATTTT. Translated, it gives CASSQGGGEWQPQHF.